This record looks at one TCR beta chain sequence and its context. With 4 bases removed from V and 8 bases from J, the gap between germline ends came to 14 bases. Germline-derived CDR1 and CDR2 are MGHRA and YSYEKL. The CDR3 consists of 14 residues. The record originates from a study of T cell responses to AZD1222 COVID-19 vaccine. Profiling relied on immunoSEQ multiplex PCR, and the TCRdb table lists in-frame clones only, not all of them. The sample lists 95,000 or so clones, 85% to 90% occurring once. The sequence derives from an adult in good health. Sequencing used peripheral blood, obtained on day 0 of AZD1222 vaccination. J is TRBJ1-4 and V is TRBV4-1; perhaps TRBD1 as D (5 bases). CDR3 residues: CASSLRGGMEKLFF. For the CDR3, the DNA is TGCGCCAGCAGCCTGCGCGGGGGAATGGAAAAACTGTTTTTT.